This T cell receptor beta chain was found in a study of blood T cell repertoires in COVID-19. At the level of the study: Samples came from the United States, Italy and Spain, spanning acute and convalescent COVID-19.

Germline V gene lookup returns CDR1 SGHRS and CDR2 YFSETQ. Trimming took 0 bases from V and 2 from J, leaving 9 bases between them. There are 14 residues in the CDR3. Original processing notes: Nucleated cell counts were estimated from reference gene primer amplification. This table comes from immunoSEQ multiplex PCR, and its TCRdb copy is limited to in-frame clones, with some not included. The DNA gave D and trimming, while V, J and clone size come from that table. The table includes 40,000 to 55,000 clones, more than 75% detected once. This TCR was sampled from a man aged 50 to 60 with active COVID-19. What was sequenced was peripheral blood. The chain combines TRBV5-1 with TRBJ2-7; possibly TRBD2 for D (5 bases). CDR3 coding DNA: TGCGCCAGCAGCTTGGAAGCGGCAACCTACGAGCAGTACTTC. This encodes CASSLEAATYEQYF.